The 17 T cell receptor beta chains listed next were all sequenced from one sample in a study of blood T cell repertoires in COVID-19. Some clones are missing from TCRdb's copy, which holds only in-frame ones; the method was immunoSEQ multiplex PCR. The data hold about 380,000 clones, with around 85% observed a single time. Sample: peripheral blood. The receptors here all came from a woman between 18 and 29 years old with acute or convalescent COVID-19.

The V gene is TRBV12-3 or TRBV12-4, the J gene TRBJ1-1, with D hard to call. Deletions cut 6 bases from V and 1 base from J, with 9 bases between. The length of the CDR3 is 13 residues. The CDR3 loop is CASRERPNTEAFF. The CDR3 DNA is TGTGCCAGCAGGGAGCGTCCGAACACTGAAGCTTTCTTT.

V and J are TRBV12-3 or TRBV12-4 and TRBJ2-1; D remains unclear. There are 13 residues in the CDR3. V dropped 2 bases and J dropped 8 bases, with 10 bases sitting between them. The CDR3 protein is CASSLLGSYEQFF. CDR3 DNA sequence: TGTGCCAGCAGTTTATTGGGCAGTTATGAGCAGTTCTTC.

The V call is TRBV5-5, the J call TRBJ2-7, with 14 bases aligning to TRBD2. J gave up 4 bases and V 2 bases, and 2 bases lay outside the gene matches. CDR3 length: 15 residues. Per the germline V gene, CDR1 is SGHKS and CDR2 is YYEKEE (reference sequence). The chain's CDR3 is CASSFRLAGGYEQYF. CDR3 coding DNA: TGTGCCAGCAGCTTTCGACTAGCGGGAGGGTACGAGCAGTACTTC.

The CDR3 here is CASSKAGYGYTF. The CDR3 DNA reads TGTGCCAGCAGCAAAGCGGGGTATGGCTACACCTTC. V is TRBV12-3 or TRBV12-4 and J is TRBJ1-2; D is uncertain. Trimming stripped 6 bases from V and 5 bases from J, with 10 bases between. CDR3 length: 12 amino acids.

In DNA, the CDR3 is TGTGCCAGTGGAGAGGATGAGCAGTTCTTC. This codes for CASGEDEQFF. The chain has TRBV6-5 and TRBJ2-1; no clear D gene. Germline V CDR1 and CDR2: MNHEY, SVGAGI. V lost 9 bases and J 8 bases, leaving 8 bases between the germline ends. This CDR3 is 10 amino acids long.

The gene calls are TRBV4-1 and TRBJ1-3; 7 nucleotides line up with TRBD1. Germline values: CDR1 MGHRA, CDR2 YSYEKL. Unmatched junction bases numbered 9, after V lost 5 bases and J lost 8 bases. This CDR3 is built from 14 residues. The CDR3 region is CASSLSRDSDTIYF. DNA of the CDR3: TGCGCCAGCAGCTTAAGCCGGGACAGCGACACCATATATTTT.

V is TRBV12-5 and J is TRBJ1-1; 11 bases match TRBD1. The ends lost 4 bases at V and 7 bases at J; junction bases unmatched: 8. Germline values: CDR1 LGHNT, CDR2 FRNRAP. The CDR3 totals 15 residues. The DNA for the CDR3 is TGTGCTAGTGGTTCCGGGGACAGGGGGGGTGTTGAAGCTTTCTTT. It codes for CASGSGDRGGVEAFF.

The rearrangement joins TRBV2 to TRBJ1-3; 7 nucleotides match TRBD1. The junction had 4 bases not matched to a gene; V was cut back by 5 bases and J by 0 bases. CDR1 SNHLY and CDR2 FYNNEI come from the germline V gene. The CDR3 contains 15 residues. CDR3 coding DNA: TGTGCCAGCAGTCCGGGACAGAGCTCTGGAAACACCATATATTTT. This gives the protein CASSPGQSSGNTIYF.

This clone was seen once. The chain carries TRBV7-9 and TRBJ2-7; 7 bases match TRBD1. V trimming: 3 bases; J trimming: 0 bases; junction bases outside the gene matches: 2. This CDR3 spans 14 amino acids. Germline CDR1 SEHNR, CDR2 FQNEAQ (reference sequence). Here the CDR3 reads CASSLGQSSYEQYF. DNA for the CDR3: TGTGCCAGCAGCTTGGGACAGTCCTCCTACGAGCAGTACTTC.

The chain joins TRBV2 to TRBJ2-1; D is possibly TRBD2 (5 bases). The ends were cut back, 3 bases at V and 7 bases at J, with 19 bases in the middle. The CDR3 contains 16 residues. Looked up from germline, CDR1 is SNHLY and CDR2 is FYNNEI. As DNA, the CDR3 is TGTGCCAGCAGTGATCTTGGGGTCGGGGTTGGGAATGAGCAGTTCTTC. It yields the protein CASSDLGVGVGNEQFF.

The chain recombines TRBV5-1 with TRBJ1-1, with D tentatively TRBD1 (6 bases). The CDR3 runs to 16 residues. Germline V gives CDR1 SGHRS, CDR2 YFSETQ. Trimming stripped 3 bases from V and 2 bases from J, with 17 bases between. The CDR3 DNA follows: TGCGCCAGCAGCTCACTCGAACAGGGTGCAAACACTGAAGCTTTCTTT. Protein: CASSSLEQGANTEAFF.

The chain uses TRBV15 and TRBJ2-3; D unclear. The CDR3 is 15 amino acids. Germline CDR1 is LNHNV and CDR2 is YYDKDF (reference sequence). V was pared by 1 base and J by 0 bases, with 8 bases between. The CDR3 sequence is CATSRAAASTDTQYF. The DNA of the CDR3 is TGTGCCACCAGCAGAGCGGCGGCCAGCACAGATACGCAGTATTTT.

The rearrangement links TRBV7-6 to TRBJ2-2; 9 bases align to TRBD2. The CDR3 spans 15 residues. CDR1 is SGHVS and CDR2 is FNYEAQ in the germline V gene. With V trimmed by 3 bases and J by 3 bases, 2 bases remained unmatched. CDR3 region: CASSFQREDTGELFF. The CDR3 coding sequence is TGTGCCAGCAGCTTCCAGCGGGAGGACACCGGGGAGCTGTTTTTT.

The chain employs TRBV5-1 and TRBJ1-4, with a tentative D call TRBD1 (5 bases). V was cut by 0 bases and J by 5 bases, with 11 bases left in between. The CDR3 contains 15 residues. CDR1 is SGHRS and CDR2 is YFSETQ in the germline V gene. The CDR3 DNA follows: TGCGCCAGCAGCTTGGAAGCAGGGCGGAATGAAAAACTGTTTTTT. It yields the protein CASSLEAGRNEKLFF.

CDR3 sequence reads: CASRPPLTGQPQHF. DNA of the CDR3: TGTGCCAGCAGGCCTCCCTTGACAGGTCAGCCCCAGCATTTT. The chain is built from TRBV28 and TRBJ1-5; D might be TRBD1 (6 bases). Trimming stripped 6 bases from V and 6 bases from J, with 15 bases between. This CDR3 has 14 residues. From germline, CDR1 is MDHEN and CDR2 SYDVKM. The variable domain in full, completed from reference TRBV28 and TRBJ1-5, reads DVKVTQSSRYLVKRTGEKVFLECVQDMDHENMFWYRQDPGLGLRLIYFSYDVKMKEKGDIPEGYSVSREKKERFSLILESASTNQTSMYLCASRPPLTGQPQHFGDGTRLSIL.

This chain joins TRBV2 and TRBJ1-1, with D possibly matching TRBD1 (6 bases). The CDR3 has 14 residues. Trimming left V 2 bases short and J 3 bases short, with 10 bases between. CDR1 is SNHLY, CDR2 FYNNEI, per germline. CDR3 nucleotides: TGTGCCAGCAGTGAAAGGACAGCCTACACTGAAGCTTTCTTT. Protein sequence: CASSERTAYTEAFF.

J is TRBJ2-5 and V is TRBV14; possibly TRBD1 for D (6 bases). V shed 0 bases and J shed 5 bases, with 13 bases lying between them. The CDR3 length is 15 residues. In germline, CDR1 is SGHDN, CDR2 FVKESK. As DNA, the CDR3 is TGTGCCAGCAGCCAAGATTATGGGGGCTGGGAGACCCAGTACTTC. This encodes CASSQDYGGWETQYF.